What follows are 29 T cell receptor beta chains derived from one specimen sequenced in a study of blood T cell repertoires in COVID-19. Sequencing used immunoSEQ multiplex PCR; TCRdb keeps in-frame clones, though not all of them. The table shows under 300,000 clones, with approximately 79% occurring only once. Sequencing was done on a sample of peripheral blood. The receptors shown here come from a woman over 75 with active or convalescent COVID-19.

The chain has TRBV15 and TRBJ1-2; a possible D gene is TRBD1 (5 bases). V was pared by 2 bases and J by 3 bases, with 10 bases between. The CDR3 extends over 14 amino acids. Germline values: CDR1 LNHNV, CDR2 YYDKDF (reference sequence). This CDR3 reads CATSRQGADYGYTF. The CDR3 DNA is TGTGCCACCAGCAGACAGGGTGCGGACTATGGCTACACCTTC.

This chain uses TRBV10-3 with TRBJ1-3; D perhaps matches TRBD1 (6 bases). Germline V gives CDR1 ENHRY, CDR2 SYGVKD. The ends were cut back, 0 bases at V and 3 bases at J, with 9 bases in the middle. This CDR3 is built from 15 residues. The CDR3 DNA follows: TGTGCCATCAGTGAGTCTGGGGGCGTTGGAAACACCATATATTTT. Protein product: CAISESGGVGNTIYF.

The chain carries TRBV19 and TRBJ1-1; 10 positions agree with TRBD1. CDR3 length equals 16 residues. V trimming: 1 base; J trimming: 5 bases; junction bases outside the gene matches: 7. The germline gives CDR1 LNHDA, CDR2 SQIVND (reference sequence). CDR3 DNA: TGTGCCAGTAGTATAGGCGGGACAGGGGCTGGTACTGAAGCTTTCTTT. This encodes CASSIGGTGAGTEAFF.

This clone was detected only once. The chain uses TRBV28 and TRBJ2-7; the D gene is possibly TRBD1 (5 bases). The CDR3 contains 16 residues. Looked up from germline, CDR1 is MDHEN and CDR2 is SYDVKM. V gave up 6 bases and J gave up 2 bases, with 20 bases separating them. The CDR3 sequence: CASSAPNRKLTYEQYF. In nucleotides, the CDR3 is TGTGCCAGCAGCGCACCCAACAGGAAACTTACCTACGAGCAGTACTTC.

V usage is TRBV27 and J usage is TRBJ1-2, with 7 bases that match TRBD1. CDR3 length: 16 residues. Germline lookup yields CDR1 MNHEY and CDR2 SMNVEV (reference sequence). V lost 5 bases to trimming and J lost 4 bases; unmatched junction nucleotides: 13. The chain's CDR3 is CASSTLLQGKSYGYTF. CDR3 DNA: TGTGCCAGCAGTACACTCCTACAGGGGAAAAGCTATGGCTACACCTTC.

The chain uses TRBV19 and TRBJ1-4; no clear D. The CDR3 sequence is 14 residues long. Germline V gene sequence: CDR1 LNHDA, CDR2 SQIVND (reference sequence). V lost 6 bases and J lost 5, with 13 bases in between. CDR3 in DNA: TGTGCCAGTAGGACAAGAACGGGGAATGAAAAACTGTTTTTT. Its protein product is CASRTRTGNEKLFF. Full variable domain (remainder filled in from reference TRBV19 and TRBJ1-4): DGGITQSPKYLFRKEGQNVTLSCEQNLNHDAMYWYRQDPGQGLRLIYYSQIVNDFQKGDIAEGYSVSREKKESFPLTVTSAQKNPTAFYLCASRTRTGNEKLFFGSGTQLSVL.

The chain couples TRBV4-2 to TRBJ1-6; D remains unclear. The CDR3 totals 17 residues. Trimming pared 3 bases from V and 0 bases from J, leaving 12 bases between. In germline, CDR1 is LGHNA, CDR2 YNFKEQ. This CDR3 is CASSHSQLNSYNSPLHF. The CDR3 coding sequence is TGTGCCAGCAGCCACAGCCAACTAAACTCCTATAATTCACCCCTCCACTTT.

CDR3 sequence reads: CASSNQQGAVLQPQHF. CDR3 DNA: TGTGCCAGCAGTAACCAGCAGGGGGCAGTTTTGCAGCCCCAGCATTTT. The chain recombines TRBV6-6 with TRBJ1-5; 8 bases fit TRBD1. Germline V gene data show CDR1 as MNHNY and CDR2 as SVGAGI (reference sequence). The CDR3 is 16 amino acids. V trimming: 5 bases; J trimming: 7 bases; junction bases outside the gene matches: 13.

The chain recombines TRBV18 with TRBJ1-5; D remains ambiguous. Germline V gene data show CDR1 as KGHSH and CDR2 as LQKENI. V lost 3 bases and J lost 7, with 10 bases in between. CDR3 size: 13 residues. The CDR3, as DNA: TGTGCCAGCTCACCTTCCGGGAGGCAGCCCCAGCATTTT. Encoded protein: CASSPSGRQPQHF.

The sample holds a few counts of this clone. The chain recombines TRBV27 with TRBJ1-6; 10 nucleotides match TRBD1. Trimming cost V 5 bases and J 6 bases; bases outside gene matches: 7. CDR1 is MNHEY and CDR2 is SMNVEV in the germline V gene (reference sequence). CDR3 size: 16 residues. The CDR3, as DNA: TGTGCCAGCAGTGCCCGACAGGGGGCAAGTAATTCACCCCTCCACTTT. Protein sequence: CASSARQGASNSPLHF.

This clone appeared once. The chain joins TRBV7-2 to TRBJ2-7, with a possible D match to TRBD1 (5 bases). Trimming shortened V by 5 bases and J by 6 bases, and 14 bases separated the two germline ends. This CDR3 comprises 13 residues. Germline CDR1 reads SGHTA; CDR2 reads FQGNSA. CDR3 in amino acids: CASSVGGHAEQYF. The CDR3 DNA sequence: TGTGCCAGCAGCGTCGGTGGACACGCCGAGCAGTACTTC.

This chain connects TRBV27 to TRBJ1-1; 7 bases line up with TRBD1. This CDR3 spans 15 amino acids. Germline V gene lookup returns CDR1 MNHEY and CDR2 SMNVEV (reference sequence). The V and J ends lost 5 bases and 1 base, in that order; junction bases with no gene match: 7. CDR3 in amino acids: CASSPWDRPNTEAFF. The CDR3 nucleotides are TGTGCCAGCAGTCCCTGGGACAGACCGAACACTGAAGCTTTCTTT.

This clone was seen more than once but under ten times. The CDR3 loop reads CASSLDGSSYEQYF. In nucleotides, the CDR3 is TGCGCCAGCAGCCTGGACGGGTCCTCCTACGAGCAGTACTTC. The chain recombines TRBV5-1 with TRBJ2-7; D call uncertain. V was trimmed by 4 bases and J by 0 bases, leaving 11 bases between them. In germline, CDR1 is SGHRS, CDR2 YFSETQ. The length of the CDR3 is 14 residues.

The rearrangement joins TRBV6-6 to TRBJ1-5, with D maybe TRBD1 (6 bases). Germline CDR1 is MNHNY and CDR2 is SVGAGI (reference sequence). V was pared by 6 bases and J by 0 bases, with 12 bases between. The CDR3 has 15 amino acids. In DNA form, the CDR3 reads TGTGCCAGCAGGGACAGATCTTATAGCAATCAGCCCCAGCATTTT. It is translated as CASRDRSYSNQPQHF.

As regards this clone: Other DNA sequences in the sample encode the same CDR3. The V call is TRBV3-1 (or the pseudogene TRBV3-2), the J call TRBJ1-2; D is perhaps TRBD1 (6 bases). V was pared by 3 bases and J by 5 bases, with 13 bases between. Germline-derived CDR1 and CDR2 are LGHDT and YNNKEL (reference sequence). This CDR3 region has 14 residues. The CDR3 sequence is CASSQGGGVYGYTF. For the CDR3, the DNA is TGTGCCAGCAGCCAGGGAGGGGGGGTGTATGGCTACACCTTC.

This clone was picked up one time. The chain has TRBV2 and TRBJ2-2; possibly TRBD1 for D (6 bases). Germline CDR1 SNHLY, CDR2 FYNNEI. Trimming pared 4 bases from V and 3 bases from J, leaving 12 bases between. CDR3 length: 15 residues. CDR3 residues: CASSGPGADTGELFF. For the CDR3, the DNA is TGTGCCAGCAGTGGGCCAGGGGCGGACACCGGGGAGCTGTTTTTT.

The genes are TRBV6-1 and TRBJ2-1; D may be TRBD2 (6 bases). The CDR3 extends over 15 amino acids. Germline assignment: CDR1 MNHNS and CDR2 SASEGT. Trimming shortened V by 1 base and J by 6 bases, and 13 bases separated the two germline ends. CDR3 bases: TGTGCCAGCAGTGAAGGGGGGGTTCCACTCAATGAGCAGTTCTTC. Its protein product is CASSEGGVPLNEQFF.

The chain joins TRBV7-9 to TRBJ2-3, with 7 bases that match TRBD1. The CDR3 contains 17 residues. Trimming removed 5 bases from V and 1 base from J; junction bases left unmatched: 12. The germline CDR1 and CDR2 sequences are SEHNR and FQNEAQ (reference sequence). In nucleotides, the CDR3 is TGTGCCAGCAGCCCATACCACAGGGGTTCGGGCACAGATACGCAGTATTTT. Protein sequence: CASSPYHRGSGTDTQYF.

A few counts support this clone. This sequence joins TRBV28 and TRBJ1-2; D is perhaps TRBD1 (6 bases). This CDR3 spans 17 amino acids. The germline V gene has CDR1 MDHEN and CDR2 SYDVKM. V lost 5 bases to trimming and J lost 6 bases, with 25 bases between them. This chain's CDR3 is CASSPLGVAEWGHGYTF. In DNA, the CDR3 is TGTGCCAGCAGTCCCCTAGGGGTGGCCGAATGGGGGCATGGCTACACCTTC.

This clone turned up a few times. V usage is TRBV6-2 or TRBV6-3 and J usage is TRBJ1-6; possible D gene TRBD1, 6 bases. The CDR3 extends over 14 amino acids. Trimming took 5 bases from V and 7 from J, leaving 12 bases between them. Germline V gene data show CDR1 as MNHEY and CDR2 as SVGEGT. In DNA form, the CDR3 reads TGTGCCAGCAGTCTCCAGGGGTTCAATTCACCCCTCCACTTT. As protein: CASSLQGFNSPLHF.

The chain recombines TRBV6-5 with TRBJ1-5; no reliable D call. CDR1 and CDR2 (germline): MNHEY, SVGAGI. V lost 11 bases to trimming and J lost 3 bases, with 14 bases between them. This CDR3 contains 13 residues. CDR3 region: CASQLQINQPQHF. The DNA for the CDR3 is TGTGCCTCCCAACTTCAAATCAATCAGCCCCAGCATTTT.

The gene calls are TRBV28 and TRBJ2-7, with D maybe TRBD2 (5 bases). This CDR3 comprises 12 residues. V was pared by 5 bases and J by 7 bases, with 12 bases between. Germline V lookup: CDR1 MDHEN, CDR2 SYDVKM. The CDR3 protein is CASSPPRREQYF. CDR3 nucleotide sequence: TGTGCCAGCAGTCCACCTCGGAGGGAGCAGTACTTC.

This chain joins TRBV5-1 and TRBJ2-2; no firm D call. The CDR3 totals 15 residues. Germline values: CDR1 SGHRS, CDR2 YFSETQ. V lost 2 bases and J 0 bases, leaving 8 bases between the germline ends. This CDR3 is CASSLIQTNTGELFF. As DNA, the CDR3 is TGCGCCAGCAGCTTAATACAGACGAACACCGGGGAGCTGTTTTTT.

This clone was detected a few times. The rearrangement links TRBV5-4 to TRBJ2-5; weak D call: TRBD1 (6 bases). The V gene's germline CDR1 is SGHNT and CDR2 YYREEE (reference sequence). The V end lost 4 bases, the J end lost 1 base, and 11 bases lay between the germline ends. The CDR3 has 14 residues. CDR3 sequence reads: CASSRKDSQETQYF. CDR3 DNA: TGTGCCAGCAGCCGTAAGGACAGCCAAGAGACCCAGTACTTC.

The J gene is TRBJ2-3, the V gene TRBV7-8; no clear D. The CDR3 is made up of 14 amino acids. The V and J ends lost 5 bases and 2 bases respectively, with 11 bases between them. From germline, CDR1 is SGHVS and CDR2 FQNEAQ. The CDR3 sequence: CASSPPYNTDTQYF. CDR3 DNA sequence: TGTGCCAGCAGCCCCCCATACAACACAGATACGCAGTATTTT. Supplemented by reference TRBV7-8 and TRBJ2-3, the full variable domain reads GAGVSQSPRYKVAKRGQDVALRCDPISGHVSLFWYQQALGQGPEFLTYFQNEAQLDKSGLPSDRFFAERPEGSVSTLKIQRTQQEDSAVYLCASSPPYNTDTQYFGPGTRLTVL.

The chain links TRBV20-1 to TRBJ1-1; 8 bases align to TRBD1. Trimming took 3 bases from V and 1 from J; bases not matched to a gene: 10. The CDR3 is made up of 16 amino acids. Germline V gene lookup returns CDR1 DFQATT and CDR2 SNEGSKA (reference sequence). The DNA of the CDR3 is TGCAGTGCTAGTGACGTTCAGGGGGCGGGGAACACTGAAGCTTTCTTT. Translation: CSASDVQGAGNTEAFF.

The chain recombines TRBV21-1 with TRBJ2-7; TRBD1, the table's D call, was not compared with the DNA. TRBV21-1 is deemed a pseudogene. The CDR3 covers 14 residues. This CDR3 reads CASSKVLRAYEQYF. CDR3 DNA sequence: TGTGCCAGCAGCAAAGTTCTCAGGGCCTACGAGCAGTACTTC.

The chain links TRBV6-4 to TRBJ1-1; D gene uncertain. Trimming took 2 bases from V and 6 from J, leaving 10 bases between them. The CDR3 sequence is 13 residues long. Germline CDR1 is MRHNA and CDR2 is SNTAGT. For the CDR3, the DNA is TGTGCCAGCAGTGACCAACCACTTTCTGAAGCTTTCTTT. It translates to CASSDQPLSEAFF.

The V call is TRBV18, the J call TRBJ2-3, with 8 bases identical to TRBD2. Trimming took 3 bases from V and 5 from J; bases not matched to a gene: 7. CDR3 length equals 15 residues. Germline V gene sequence: CDR1 KGHSH, CDR2 LQKENI. CDR3: CASSPAAGVLDTQYF. For the CDR3, the DNA is TGTGCCAGCTCACCTGCAGCGGGAGTTTTAGATACGCAGTATTTT.